This entry lists 16 T cell receptor beta chains sequenced from one sample in a study of OX40 agonist ivuxolimab in advanced cancers. The assay was immunoSEQ multiplex PCR, and TCRdb's table has in-frame clones only and misses some. The repertoire holds approximately 70,000 clones, with just over 85% as singletons. The sequencing used CD4+ or CD8+ T cells sorted from blood, collected in a trial of the OX40 agonist ivuxolimab. Source of these receptors: an adult with an advanced solid tumor such as melanoma, head and neck, liver or kidney cancer.

Regarding this clone: One junction end disagrees with the germline gene, perhaps due to a read error. The V call is TRBV10-3, the J call TRBJ1-1, with 11 bases fitting TRBD1. The germline V gene encodes CDR1 ENHRY and CDR2 SYGVKD. This CDR3 is built from 15 residues. Here the CDR3 DNA reads TGTGCCGTCAGGCCCGGGACAGGGGGAACGACTGAAGCTTTCTTT. Protein product: CAVRPGTGGTTEAFF.

The chain uses TRBV28 and TRBJ1-4; D is perhaps TRBD1 (6 bases). CDR1 is MDHEN and CDR2 is SYDVKM in the germline V gene. With 3 bases removed from V and 3 bases from J, the gap between germline ends came to 11 bases. The CDR3 runs to 15 residues. CDR3 coding DNA: TGTGCCAGCAGTTTCCAGGGGTTGGCTAATGAAAAACTGTTTTTT. Its protein product is CASSFQGLANEKLFF.

The chain carries TRBV5-1 and TRBJ1-1; no reliable D call. The germline gives CDR1 SGHRS, CDR2 YFSETQ. V lost 0 bases to trimming and J lost 2 bases, with 8 bases between them. The CDR3 extends over 14 amino acids. This chain's CDR3 is CASSLVGRNTEAFF. CDR3 nucleotide sequence: TGCGCCAGCAGCTTGGTAGGGAGAAACACTGAAGCTTTCTTT.

This rearrangement joins TRBV14 to TRBJ1-6; 9 bases fit TRBD1. This CDR3 has 15 residues. V lost 4 bases, J lost 7 bases, and 5 bases stayed unmatched. Germline CDR1 and CDR2: SGHDN and FVKESK. CDR3 region: CASSRGTGQNSPLHF. The DNA for the CDR3 is TGTGCCAGCAGCCGGGGGACAGGGCAAAATTCACCCCTCCACTTT.

The chain carries TRBV11-2 and TRBJ1-5, with D tentatively TRBD1 (6 bases). Trimming pared 5 bases from V and 3 bases from J, leaving 17 bases between. Germline V gives CDR1 SGHAT, CDR2 FQNNGV. This CDR3 has 16 amino acids. The CDR3 sequence is CASSRGVGAINQPQHF. The CDR3 DNA reads as TGTGCCAGCAGCCGGGGGGTGGGGGCGATCAATCAGCCCCAGCATTTT.

Only a few counts were recorded for this clone. V is TRBV4-3 and J is TRBJ2-7; 13 bases are a match to TRBD2. CDR1 LGHNA and CDR2 YSLEER come from the germline V gene. V lost 0 bases to trimming and J lost 6 bases; unmatched junction nucleotides: 11. This CDR3 is built from 18 residues. The CDR3 DNA is TGCGCCAGCAGCCAAGATACTAGCGGGGGGGCTGGCTATCGCGAGCAGTACTTC. This encodes CASSQDTSGGAGYREQYF.

The chain uses TRBV2 and TRBJ2-2; 9 bases match TRBD2. CDR3 length: 14 residues. The germline CDR1 and CDR2 sequences are SNHLY and FYNNEI. Trimming at V came to 8 bases and at J to 5 bases, leaving 6 bases not matched to a gene. The CDR3 nucleotides read TGTGCCAGCCGGTCTAGCGGGACGACCGGGGAGCTGTTTTTT. It is translated as CASRSSGTTGELFF. Full variable domain (outside the CDR3, taken from reference TRBV2 and TRBJ2-2): EPEVTQTPSHQVTQMGQEVILRCVPISNHLYFYWYRQILGQKVEFLVSFYNNEISEKSEIFDDQFSVERPDGSNFTLKIRSTKLEDSAMYFCASRSSGTTGELFFGEGSRLTVL.

The chain combines TRBV28 with TRBJ2-7, with D possibly being TRBD1 (5 bases). The ends were cut back, 1 base at V and 4 bases at J, with 8 bases in the middle. CDR1 is MDHEN, CDR2 SYDVKM, per germline. The CDR3 is made up of 13 amino acids. The chain's CDR3 is CASSLFDSYEQYF. CDR3 DNA sequence: TGTGCCAGCAGTTTATTTGACAGTTACGAGCAGTACTTC.

The chain couples TRBV2 to TRBJ1-6, with D unresolved. The CDR3 consists of 16 residues. V gave up 7 bases and J gave up 3 bases, with 16 bases separating them. In germline, CDR1 is SNHLY, CDR2 FYNNEI. In DNA, the CDR3 is TGTGCCAGCAAAGGAGTGGGCGCGATCTATAATTCACCCCTCCACTTT. Translated, it gives CASKGVGAIYNSPLHF. Full variable domain (outside the CDR3, taken from reference TRBV2 and TRBJ1-6): EPEVTQTPSHQVTQMGQEVILRCVPISNHLYFYWYRQILGQKVEFLVSFYNNEISEKSEIFDDQFSVERPDGSNFTLKIRSTKLEDSAMYFCASKGVGAIYNSPLHFGNGTRLTVT.

The chain recombines TRBV27 with TRBJ1-1; 7 nucleotides match TRBD1. The length of the CDR3 is 13 residues. Germline values: CDR1 MNHEY, CDR2 SMNVEV (reference sequence). The V and J ends lost 7 bases and 4 bases, in that order; junction bases with no gene match: 6. The CDR3 loop is CASKRQGGTEAFF. The CDR3 coding sequence is TGTGCCAGCAAACGACAGGGTGGCACTGAAGCTTTCTTT.

The chain carries TRBV28 and TRBJ1-2; possible D gene TRBD1, 5 bases. CDR1 and CDR2 from the germline V gene are MDHEN and SYDVKM. CDR3 length: 17 residues. V was cut by 2 bases and J by 0 bases, with 16 bases left in between. CDR3 sequence (DNA): TGTGCCAGCAGTTTAAGGCAGTGGGGGAGCGCTAACTATGGCTACACCTTC. Its translation is CASSLRQWGSANYGYTF.

The V and J genes are TRBV28 and TRBJ2-3; D ambiguous. In germline, CDR1 is MDHEN, CDR2 SYDVKM. The germline V and J ends were trimmed by 6 bases and 4 bases, with 14 bases remaining between them. The CDR3 spans 14 residues. The CDR3 coding sequence is TGTGCCAGCAGCACGAGTCGAATGGCAGATACGCAGTATTTT. This encodes CASSTSRMADTQYF.

The chain carries TRBV5-4 and TRBJ2-4; perhaps TRBD2 as D (7 bases). V lost 10 bases and J 7 bases, leaving 21 bases between the germline ends. The CDR3 loop spans 14 amino acids. Germline assignment: CDR1 SGHNT and CDR2 YYREEE (reference sequence). The CDR3 protein is CAGSGAGVMNIQYF. CDR3 sequence (DNA): TGTGCCGGTTCAGGGGCGGGGGTAATGAACATTCAGTACTTC.

V gene TRBV9 combines with J gene TRBJ2-6; TRBD2 aligns across 11 bases. CDR3 length: 17 residues. The V segment lost 3 bases and the J segment 2 bases; nucleotides outside the gene matches: 4. The germline gives CDR1 SGDLS, CDR2 YYNGEE. CDR3 sequence reads: CASSAIAGGPGANVLTF. CDR3 nucleotides: TGTGCCAGCAGCGCCATAGCGGGGGGGCCTGGGGCCAACGTCCTGACTTTC.

This chain uses TRBV5-4 with TRBJ2-7; 10 positions agree with TRBD1. Germline CDR1 and CDR2: SGHNT and YYREEE (reference sequence). The CDR3 is 15 amino acids. The J segment lost 4 bases and the V segment lost 4 bases, leaving 8 bases of the junction unmatched. The CDR3 loop is CASSADRGRGYEQYF. The CDR3 DNA reads TGTGCCAGCAGCGCAGACAGGGGGCGCGGATACGAGCAGTACTTC.

For this clone: An end of the junction does not agree with germline; a read error may underlie this. In the same sample, other DNA sequences code for this CDR3. This CDR3 is CASSLWAGLSSYEQYF. The CDR3 coding sequence is TGTGCCAGCAGCTTATGGGCAGGGCTTAGCTCCTACGAGCAATACTTC. The chain recombines TRBV7-2 with TRBJ2-7; TRBD1 might be the D (5 bases). The CDR3 loop spans 16 amino acids. Germline V CDR1 and CDR2: SGHTA, FQGNSA.